A selection of T cell receptor beta chains follows, all from one sample in a study of siplizumab effects on memory and regulatory T cells. Data came from immunoSEQ multiplex PCR; TCRdb stores just in-frame clones and leaves some out. The sample includes approximately 100,000 clones, about 93% seen only once; the top ten take around 0.6%. The sample was Tregs sorted from blood. Source of these receptors: a human donor in good health. Both conserved end residues are part of each CDR3. A D gene is named only where the DNA matches it firmly. Some rows have no size entry. The others give once, few or many, or a class for an expanded clone.

>NA|TRBV30|TRBJ1-5|NA
CAWSVGGGQPQHF
TGTGCCTGGAGTGTAGGCGGAGGTCAGCCCCAGCATTTT
>TRBD1|TRBV27|TRBJ1-6|NA
CASSLIGGAQNSPLHF
TGTGCCAGCAGTTTAATAGGGGGCGCGCAAAATTCACCCCTCCACTTT
>NA|TRBV6-1|TRBJ2-6|NA
CASSESLGGANVLTF
TGTGCCAGCAGTGAATCCCTTGGTGGGGCCAACGTCCTGACTTTC
>NA|TRBV27|TRBJ2-1|NA
CASSPIVRRSYNEQFF
TGTGCCAGCAGCCCTATCGTCCGGCGCTCCTACAATGAGCAGTTCTTC
>NA|TRBV7-2|TRBJ1-3|NA
CASSLAAVGNTIYF
TGTGCCAGCAGCTTAGCGGCAGTTGGAAACACCATATATTTT
>TRBD1|TRBV6-5|TRBJ1-4|NA
CASSSPDREEEKLFF
TGTGCCAGCAGTTCCCCCGACAGGGAGGAGGAAAAACTGTTTTTT
>TRBD1|TRBV4-1|TRBJ2-1|NA
CASSLGQQYNEQFF
TGCGCCAGCAGCCTGGGACAGCAATACAATGAGCAGTTCTTC
>NA|TRBV7-2|TRBJ1-5|once
CASSLVSSQVNQPQHF
TGTGCCAGCAGCTTAGTAAGTTCACAGGTTAATCAGCCCCAGCATTTT
>TRBD1|TRBV28|TRBJ2-5|NA
CASRTQGGETQYF
TGTGCCAGCAGGACACAGGGGGGAGAGACCCAGTACTTC
>TRBD2|TRBV7-8|TRBJ2-2|NA
CASSRPGRGKVAGGTTGELFF
TGTGCCAGCAGCCGACCAGGGAGAGGAAAAGTAGCGGGAGGAACAACCGGGGAGCTGTTTTTT
>TRBD2|TRBV27|TRBJ2-7|NA
CASSQGTSGRGEQYF
TGTGCCAGCAGTCAAGGGACTAGCGGGAGAGGCGAGCAGTACTTC
>TRBD1|TRBV27|TRBJ2-5|NA
CASSLRGRETQYF
TGTGCCAGCAGTTTAAGGGGGCGGGAGACCCAGTACTTC
>NA|TRBV5-1|TRBJ1-3|NA
CASSPDRLGGNTIYF
TGCGCCAGCAGCCCCGACAGGTTAGGCGGGAACACCATATATTTT
>NA|TRBV18|TRBJ1-1|NA
CASSPKGINTEAFF
TGTGCCAGCTCACCAAAAGGGATTAACACTGAAGCTTTCTTT
>NA|TRBV5-1|TRBJ1-2|NA
CASRETGYGYTF
TGCGCCAGCAGGGAAACTGGCTATGGCTACACCTTC
>NA|TRBV15|TRBJ1-1|NA
CATSRGGGSNTEAFF
TGTGCCACCAGCAGAGGAGGGGGAAGTAACACTGAAGCTTTCTTT
>NA|TRBV7-9|TRBJ2-5|NA
CASSLRLLRETQYF
TGTGCCAGCAGCTTAAGACTATTAAGGGAGACCCAGTACTTC
>TRBD2|TRBV6-5|TRBJ2-2|NA
CASRRLAGDAGELFF
TGTGCCAGCAGACGACTAGCGGGAGACGCCGGGGAGCTGTTTTTT
>NA|TRBV5-1|TRBJ2-3|NA
CASSLVVARFTDTQYF
TGCGCCAGCAGCTTGGTCGTAGCAAGGTTCACTGATACGCAGTATTTT
>NA|TRBV18|TRBJ2-7|NA
CASSHRPDGAYEQYF
TGTGCCAGCTCTCACCGTCCGGACGGAGCCTACGAGCAGTACTTC
>TRBD2|TRBV7-3|TRBJ2-1|once
CASTPGGSNPEQFF
TGTGCCAGCACCCCCGGCGGGAGTAATCCCGAGCAGTTCTTC
>TRBD2|TRBV6-6|TRBJ2-1|NA
CASSFSSGSQGVEQFF
TGTGCCAGCAGTTTTTCAAGCGGGAGTCAGGGCGTTGAGCAGTTCTTC
>NA|TRBV7-6|TRBJ1-4|NA
CASSKRTDATNEKLFF
TGTGCCAGCAGCAAACGGACGGACGCAACTAATGAAAAACTGTTTTTT
>TRBD1|TRBV9|TRBJ2-3|once
CASSEHPGGDTQYF
TGTGCCAGCAGTGAACACCCAGGGGGAGATACGCAGTATTTT
>NA|TRBV19|TRBJ2-7|NA
CASSPPLGAEQYF
TGTGCCAGTAGTCCTCCGCTCGGGGCCGAGCAGTACTTC
>NA|TRBV6-1|TRBJ2-7|NA
CASITTPYYEQYF
TGTGCCAGCATCACGACTCCCTACTACGAGCAGTACTTC
>NA|TRBV6-1|TRBJ2-5|NA
CASRGGETQYF
TGTGCCAGCAGGGGTGGAGAGACCCAGTACTTC
>NA|TRBV2|TRBJ1-5|NA
CASSDGGQPQHF
TGTGCCAGCAGTGACGGGGGTCAGCCCCAGCATTTT
>NA|TRBV18|TRBJ1-3|NA
CASSPGGMSSGNTIYF
TGTGCCAGCTCACCCGGGGGTATGAGCTCTGGAAACACCATATATTTT
>TRBD1|TRBV19|TRBJ1-2|once
CASSSTGANYGYTF
TGTGCCAGTAGTTCGACAGGGGCTAACTATGGCTACACCTTC
>TRBD1|TRBV6-1|TRBJ2-4|once
CASSDRDRYLLAKNIQYF
TGTGCCAGCAGTGACCGGGACAGGTATTTACTAGCCAAAAACATTCAGTACTTC
>NA|TRBV5-1|TRBJ1-2|NA
CASSSGQRLYGYTF
TGCGCCAGCAGCTCTGGACAGCGACTCTATGGCTACACCTTC
>TRBD1|TRBV28|TRBJ2-7|NA
CASTQGALAQDSYEQYF
TGTGCCAGCACACAGGGGGCGCTGGCCCAGGATTCCTACGAGCAGTACTTC
>NA|TRBV20-1|TRBJ2-5|NA
CSASGVTQYF
TGCAGTGCTAGTGGGGTGACCCAGTACTTC
>NA|TRBV5-1|TRBJ2-2|NA
CASSLLAGFAGELFF
TGCGCCAGCAGCTTGTTAGCTGGATTTGCCGGGGAGCTGTTTTTT
>TRBD1|TRBV5-6|TRBJ2-7|NA
CASSLWDRSFGEQYF
TGTGCCAGCAGCTTGTGGGACAGGTCATTTGGCGAGCAGTACTTC
>NA|TRBV19|TRBJ1-2|once
CASSIGRNYGYTF
TGTGCCAGTAGTATAGGGCGTAACTATGGCTACACCTTC
>NA|TRBV20-1|TRBJ2-1|NA
CSCGRYEQFF
TGTTCATGCGGGCGCTATGAGCAGTTCTTC